Sequencing of this T cell receptor (beta chain) was carried out in a study of T cell responses to AZD1222 COVID-19 vaccine. Overall study results and limits: A rise in Spike-specific TCR breadth and depth followed two AZD1222 doses. White British donors predominated, females outnumbered males, and clonal diversity was possibly underestimated. Spike as a whole was targeted by vaccine-associated CD4 TCRs, dominant at 160-218 and 743-854.

Pooled together were second doses at about 4 or about 12 weeks. In the case of this clone: The antigen is unknown.

Germline lookup yields CDR1 LGHDT and CDR2 YNNKEL (reference sequence). Trimming took off 0 bases at V and 5 bases at J, with 22 bases between the two ends. The CDR3 is 18 amino acids. Method: immunoSEQ multiplex PCR; TCRdb's copy keeps in-frame clones and lacks some. The sample shows 150,000 or so clones, roughly 91% of them seen only once. V usage is TRBV3-1 (or the pseudogene TRBV3-2) and J usage is TRBJ1-2; a possible D gene is TRBD1 (5 bases). The sequence derives from an adult who received the AZD1222 COVID-19 vaccine. The specimen was peripheral blood, collected 28 days after the second AZD1222 dose. CDR3 sequence reads: CASSQEGTAAPILYGYTF. As DNA, the CDR3 is TGTGCCAGCAGCCAAGAGGGGACTGCCGCTCCTATACTTTATGGCTACACCTTC.